The present T cell receptor (beta chain) was sequenced within a study of shared clonotypes between healthy human individuals. Overall study results and limits: Non-shared clonotypes had lower generation probabilities than clonotypes shared by all four sorted-subset donors. Measured sharing among donors was expected to vary with sequencing depth.

The germline V gene encodes CDR1 KGHSH and CDR2 LQKENI. Trimming took 1 base from V and 4 from J, leaving 13 bases between them. The CDR3 spans 15 residues. The donors were all Caucasian adults (living in Nashville, Tennessee). Worth noting for this clone: What it recognizes is unknown.

Using immunoSEQ multiplex PCR, the repertoire was profiled, and TCRdb retains in-frame clones only, with some absent. The sample holds about 2.4 million clones, 93% seen once. The chain links TRBV18 to TRBJ1-1; D is possibly TRBD1 (6 bases). Sequencing input: naive CD4+ T cells from PBMCs. Subset specified: CD45RA+ positively selected. The clonotype comes from a man younger than 35 in good health. Some clones in this sample may be carry-over from other donors' samples. DNA of the CDR3: TGTGCCAGCTCACCACTCTCGGGGGCGCGCACTGAAGCTTTCTTT. It specifies CASSPLSGARTEAFF.